This TCR beta chain comes out of a study of blood T cell repertoires in COVID-19. In the study overall: The origin of the acute and convalescent COVID-19 samples was the United States, Italy and Spain.

The germline CDR1 and CDR2 sequences are SGHRS and YFSETQ. This CDR3 is built from 19 residues. Trimming took 4 bases from V and 5 from J; bases not matched to a gene: 20. Donors were grouped by their self-reported clinical history. Among Cohort 3 donors, those recovered had two negative PCRs, clearance, or symptom resolution. Per the authors' pipeline: Nucleated cell number was recorded as an estimate derived from reference gene primer amplification. The protocol was immunoSEQ multiplex PCR, while the TCRdb copy is restricted to in-frame clones and leaves out a portion. That table supplies the V and J calls and clone size; D and trimming were determined from the DNA. The sample has about 240,000 clones, approximately 90% seen once.

The sequenced material came from PBMCs or T cells enriched from blood (not recorded which). This TCR derives from a woman in her 30s who had recovered from COVID-19. The rearrangement joins TRBV5-1 to TRBJ2-1; 8 bases are shared with TRBD2. The CDR3 nucleotides read TGCGCCAGCAGCATCGGTTATCCCGGCTCAAGGCGGGAGGACAATGAGCAGTTCTTC. Its translation is CASSIGYPGSRREDNEQFF.